This T cell receptor (beta chain) stems from a study of cytomegalovirus exposure and HLA in healthy donors. Study-wide context: A later analysis reported the 95 to 150 validation repertoires used the same platform as the roughly 700 first-cohort repertoires.

The donors belonged to the approximately 110-subject validation cohort, separate from the approximately 700-subject first cohort. Clones were sequenced by immunoSEQ multiplex PCR, and TCRdb holds only the in-frame ones, with some missing. The profile covers some 45,000 clones, with roughly 92% appearing a single time and less than 6.5% taken by the ten largest. The germline gives CDR1 MDHEN, CDR2 SYDVKM. This CDR3 spans 16 amino acids. The trim removed 4 bases at V and 4 bases at J, leaving 8 bases unmatched. The source is a man younger than 35 in good health and CMV-seronegative. The rearrangement joins TRBV28 to TRBJ1-5; the match to TRBD1 covers 9 bases. The specimen was PBMCs. CDR3 region: CASSSQTGGWNQPQHF. The DNA of the CDR3 is TGTGCCAGCAGTTCCCAGACAGGGGGTTGGAATCAGCCCCAGCATTTT.